This T cell receptor (beta chain) appears in the sequencing data of a study of blood T cell repertoires in COVID-19. About the study: COVID-19 samples, acute and convalescent, were from the United States, Italy and Spain.

The V segment lost 5 bases and the J segment 4 bases; nucleotides outside the gene matches: 10. This CDR3 has 15 residues. CDR1 is SGHNT, CDR2 YENEEA, per germline. Only in-frame clones appear in the TCRdb table, and some are missing; sequencing was by immunoSEQ multiplex PCR. The table records tens of thousands of clones, roughly 85% of them present only once. This TCR derives from a human donor in a cohort sampled during active COVID-19. Specimen: peripheral blood. The V and J genes are TRBV11-3 and TRBJ1-1, with TRBD1 matching 7 bases. As DNA, the CDR3 is TGTGCCAGCAGCGATAGACAGGGTAAGGGCACTGAAGCTTTCTTT. Translating it yields CASSDRQGKGTEAFF.